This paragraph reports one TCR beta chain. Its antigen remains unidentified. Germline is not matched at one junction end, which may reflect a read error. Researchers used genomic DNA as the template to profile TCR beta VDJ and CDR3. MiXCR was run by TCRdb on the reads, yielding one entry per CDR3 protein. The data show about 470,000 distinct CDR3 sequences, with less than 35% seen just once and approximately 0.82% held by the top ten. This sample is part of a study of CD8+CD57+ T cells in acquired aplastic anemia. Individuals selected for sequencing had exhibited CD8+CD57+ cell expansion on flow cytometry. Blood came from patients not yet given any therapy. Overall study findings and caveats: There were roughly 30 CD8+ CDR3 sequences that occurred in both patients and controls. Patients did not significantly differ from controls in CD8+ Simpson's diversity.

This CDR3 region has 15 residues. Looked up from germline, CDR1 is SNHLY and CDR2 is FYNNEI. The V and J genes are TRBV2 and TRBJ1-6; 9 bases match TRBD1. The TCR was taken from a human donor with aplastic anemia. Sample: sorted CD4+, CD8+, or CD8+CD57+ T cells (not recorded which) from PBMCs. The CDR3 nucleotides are TGTGCCATCAGTAGGGGACAGGGTCTGTATTCACCCCTCCACTTT. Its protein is CAISRGQGLYSPLHF.